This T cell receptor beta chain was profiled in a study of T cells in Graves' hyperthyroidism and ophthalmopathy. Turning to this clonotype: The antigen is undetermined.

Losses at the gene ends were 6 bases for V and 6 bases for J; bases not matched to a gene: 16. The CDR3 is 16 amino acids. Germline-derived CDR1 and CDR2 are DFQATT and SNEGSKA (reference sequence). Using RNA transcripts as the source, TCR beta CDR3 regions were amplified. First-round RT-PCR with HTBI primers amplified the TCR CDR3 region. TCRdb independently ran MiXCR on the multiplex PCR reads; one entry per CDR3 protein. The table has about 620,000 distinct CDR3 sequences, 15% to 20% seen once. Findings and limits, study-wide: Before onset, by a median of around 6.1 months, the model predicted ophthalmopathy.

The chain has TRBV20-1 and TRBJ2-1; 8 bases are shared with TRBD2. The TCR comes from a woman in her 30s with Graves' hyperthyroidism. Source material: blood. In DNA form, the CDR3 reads TGCAGTGCGGCAACGGGACTAGGTTTAAAGGGCAATGAGCAGTTCTTC. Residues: CSAATGLGLKGNEQFF.